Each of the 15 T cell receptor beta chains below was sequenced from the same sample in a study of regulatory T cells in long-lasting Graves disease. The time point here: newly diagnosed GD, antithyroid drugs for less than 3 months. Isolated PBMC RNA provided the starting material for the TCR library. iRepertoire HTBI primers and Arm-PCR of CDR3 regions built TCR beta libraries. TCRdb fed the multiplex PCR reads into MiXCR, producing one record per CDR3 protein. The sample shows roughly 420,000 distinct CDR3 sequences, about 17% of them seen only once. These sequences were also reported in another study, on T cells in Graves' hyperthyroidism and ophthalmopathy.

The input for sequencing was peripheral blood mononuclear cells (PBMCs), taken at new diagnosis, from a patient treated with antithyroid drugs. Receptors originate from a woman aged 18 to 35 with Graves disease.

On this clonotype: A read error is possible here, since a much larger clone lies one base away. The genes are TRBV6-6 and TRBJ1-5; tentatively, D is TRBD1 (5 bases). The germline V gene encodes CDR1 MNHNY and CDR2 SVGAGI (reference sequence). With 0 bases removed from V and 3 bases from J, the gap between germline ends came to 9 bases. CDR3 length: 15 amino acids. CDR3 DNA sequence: TGTGCCAGCAGTTACTCGGGACCGGTCAATCAGCCCCAGCATTTT. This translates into CASSYSGPVNQPQHF.

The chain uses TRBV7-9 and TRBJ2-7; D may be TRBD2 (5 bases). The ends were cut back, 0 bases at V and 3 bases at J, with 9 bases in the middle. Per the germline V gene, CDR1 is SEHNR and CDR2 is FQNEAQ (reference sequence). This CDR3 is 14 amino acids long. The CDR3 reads CASSLARGFYEQYF. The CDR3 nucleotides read TGTGCCAGCAGCTTAGCGCGCGGGTTCTACGAGCAGTACTTC.

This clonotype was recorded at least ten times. The CDR3 DNA follows: TGTGCCAGCAGCTTGTTCAACTCCTACGAGCAGTACTTC. It yields the protein CASSLFNSYEQYF. The V call is TRBV5-6, the J call TRBJ2-7, with D unclear. Germline CDR1 and CDR2: SGHDT and YYEEEE. CDR3 length equals 13 residues. Trimming pared 1 base from V and 0 bases from J, leaving 5 bases between.

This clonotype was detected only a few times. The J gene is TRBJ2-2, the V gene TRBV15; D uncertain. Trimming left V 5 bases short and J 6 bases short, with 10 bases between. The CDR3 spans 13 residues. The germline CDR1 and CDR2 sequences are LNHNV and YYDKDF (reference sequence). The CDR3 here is CATSGNEAGELFF. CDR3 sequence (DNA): TGTGCCACCAGCGGTAATGAAGCCGGGGAGCTGTTTTTT. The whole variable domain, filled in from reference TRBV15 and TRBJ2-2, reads DAMVIQNPRYQVTQFGKPVTLSCSQTLNHNVMYWYQQKSSQAPKLLFHYYDKDFNNEADTPDNFQSRRPNTSFCFLDIRSPGLGDTAMYLCATSGNEAGELFFGEGSRLTVL.

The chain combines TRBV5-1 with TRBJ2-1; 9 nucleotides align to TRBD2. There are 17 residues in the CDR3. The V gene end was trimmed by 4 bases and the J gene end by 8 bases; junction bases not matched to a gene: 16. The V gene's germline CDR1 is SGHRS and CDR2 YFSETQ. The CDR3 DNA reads TGCGCCAGCAGCATCCGCGAGGGTAGCGGGAGATTCGATGAGCAGTTCTTC. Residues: CASSIREGSGRFDEQFF.

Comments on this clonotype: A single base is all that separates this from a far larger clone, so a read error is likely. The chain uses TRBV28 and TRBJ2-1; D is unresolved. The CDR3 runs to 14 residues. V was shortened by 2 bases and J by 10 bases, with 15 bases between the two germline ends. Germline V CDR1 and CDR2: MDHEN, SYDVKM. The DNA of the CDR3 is TGTGCCAGCAGTTTAGACACGAGCTCCTACGAGCAGTTCTTC. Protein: CASSLDTSSYEQFF. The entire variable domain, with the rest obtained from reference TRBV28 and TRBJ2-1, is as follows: DVKVTQSSRYLVKRTGEKVFLECVQDMDHENMFWYRQDPGLGLRLIYFSYDVKMKEKGDIPEGYSVSREKKERFSLILESASTNQTSMYLCASSLDTSSYEQFFGPGTRLTVL.

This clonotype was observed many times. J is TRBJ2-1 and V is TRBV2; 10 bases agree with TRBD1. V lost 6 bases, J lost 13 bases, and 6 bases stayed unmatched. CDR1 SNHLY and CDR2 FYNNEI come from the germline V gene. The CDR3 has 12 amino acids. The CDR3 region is CASRGQGTDQFF. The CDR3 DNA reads TGTGCCAGCAGGGGACAGGGGACTGACCAGTTCTTC.

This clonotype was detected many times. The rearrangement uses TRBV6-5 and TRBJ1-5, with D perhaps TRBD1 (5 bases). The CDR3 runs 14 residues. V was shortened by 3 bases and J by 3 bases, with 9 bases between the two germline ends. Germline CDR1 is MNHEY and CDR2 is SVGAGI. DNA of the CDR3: TGTGCCAGCAGTTATCAGGGCTTCAATCAGCCCCAGCATTTT. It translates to CASSYQGFNQPQHF.

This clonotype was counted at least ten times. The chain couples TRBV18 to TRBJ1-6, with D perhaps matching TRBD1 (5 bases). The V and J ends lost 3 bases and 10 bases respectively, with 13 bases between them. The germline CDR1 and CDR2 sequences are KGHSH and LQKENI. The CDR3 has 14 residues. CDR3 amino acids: CASSPRDFGSPLHF. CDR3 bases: TGTGCCAGCTCACCCCGGGACTTCGGATCACCCCTCCACTTT.

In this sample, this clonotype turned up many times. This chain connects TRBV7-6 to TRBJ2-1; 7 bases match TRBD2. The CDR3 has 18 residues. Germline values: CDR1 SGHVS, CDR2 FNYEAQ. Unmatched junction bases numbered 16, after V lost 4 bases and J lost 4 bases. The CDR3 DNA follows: TGTGCCAGCAGCTCGTCCCCCGGGGGGACCGGAGGGTACAATGAGCAGTTCTTC. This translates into CASSSSPGGTGGYNEQFF.

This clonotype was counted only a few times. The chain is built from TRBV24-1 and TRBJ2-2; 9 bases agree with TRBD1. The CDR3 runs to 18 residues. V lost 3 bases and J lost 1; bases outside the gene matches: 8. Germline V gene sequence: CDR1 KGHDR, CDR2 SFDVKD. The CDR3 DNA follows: TGTGCCACCAGTGATCCTGGCGGACAGGGGATGAACACCGGGGAGCTGTTTTTT. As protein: CATSDPGGQGMNTGELFF.

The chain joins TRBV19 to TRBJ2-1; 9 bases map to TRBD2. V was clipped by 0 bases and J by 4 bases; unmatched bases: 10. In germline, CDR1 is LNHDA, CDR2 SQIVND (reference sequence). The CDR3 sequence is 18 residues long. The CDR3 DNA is TGTGCCAGTAGTATAGATCGGGGGAGCGGGAGGCGGTACAATGAGCAGTTCTTC. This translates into CASSIDRGSGRRYNEQFF.

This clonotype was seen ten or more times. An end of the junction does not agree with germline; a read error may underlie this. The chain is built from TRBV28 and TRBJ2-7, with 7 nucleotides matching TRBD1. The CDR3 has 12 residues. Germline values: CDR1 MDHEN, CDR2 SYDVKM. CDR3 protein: CASSLYRGEQYF. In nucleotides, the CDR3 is TGTGCCAGCAGCTTATACAGGGGTGAGCAGTACTTC.

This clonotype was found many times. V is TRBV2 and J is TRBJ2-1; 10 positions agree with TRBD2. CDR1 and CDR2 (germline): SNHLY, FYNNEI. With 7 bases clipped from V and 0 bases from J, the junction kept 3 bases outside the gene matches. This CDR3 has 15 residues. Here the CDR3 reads CASKQREGSYNEQFF. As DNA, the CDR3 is TGTGCCAGCAAGCAGCGGGAGGGCTCCTACAATGAGCAGTTCTTC.

The CDR3 nucleotides are TGTGCCAGCAGCTTGCATTTAGCGGGAGTTGGCTGCAATGAGCAGTTCTTC. The encoded protein is CASSLHLAGVGCNEQFF. V is TRBV5-4 and J is TRBJ2-1; 9 positions match TRBD2. The CDR3 has 17 amino acids. Trimming cost V 1 base and J 6 bases; bases outside gene matches: 11. Germline CDR1 is SGHNT and CDR2 is YYREEE (reference sequence).